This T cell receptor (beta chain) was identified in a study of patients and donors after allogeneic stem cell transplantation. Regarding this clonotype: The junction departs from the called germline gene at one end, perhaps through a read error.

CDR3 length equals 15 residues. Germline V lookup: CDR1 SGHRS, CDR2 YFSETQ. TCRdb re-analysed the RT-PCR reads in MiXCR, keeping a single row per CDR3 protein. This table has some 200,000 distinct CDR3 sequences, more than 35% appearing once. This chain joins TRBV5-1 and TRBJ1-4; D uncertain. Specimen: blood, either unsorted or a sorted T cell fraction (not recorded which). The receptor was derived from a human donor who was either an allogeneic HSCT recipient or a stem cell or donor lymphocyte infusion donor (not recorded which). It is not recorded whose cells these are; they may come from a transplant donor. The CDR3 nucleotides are TGCGCCAGCGGACTGGACGGAGCAACTAATGAAAAAATGTTTTTT. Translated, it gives CASGLDGATNEKMFF.